The 21 T cell receptor beta chains given below trace back to one sample, sequenced in a study of T cells in Graves' hyperthyroidism and ophthalmopathy. The CDR3 regions of TCR beta were amplified from RNA transcripts. In the first-round RT-PCR of the TCR CDR3, the HTBI primer set was used. From the multiplex PCR reads, TCRdb called clonotypes with MiXCR, one entry per CDR3 protein. The table shows roughly 500,000 distinct CDR3 sequences, with 46% occurring only once. The sequencing sample was made of peripheral blood or thyroid tissue (not recorded which). The receptor set was obtained from an adult woman with Graves' disease, either hyperthyroidism or ophthalmopathy (not recorded which).

The chain combines TRBV2 with TRBJ1-6; D gene uncertain. The V end lost 7 bases, the J end lost 0 bases, and 13 bases lay between the germline ends. CDR3 size: 16 residues. The germline V gene encodes CDR1 SNHLY and CDR2 FYNNEI. CDR3 amino acids: CASISDASSYNSPLHF. The DNA of the CDR3 is TGTGCCAGCATTTCGGACGCGAGCTCCTATAATTCACCCCTCCACTTT.

The chain links TRBV10-2 to TRBJ2-5, with 15 bases lining up with TRBD2. J gave up 4 bases and V 6 bases, and 3 bases lay outside the gene matches. The CDR3 is made up of 15 amino acids. Germline V lookup: CDR1 WSHSY, CDR2 SAAADI. CDR3 bases: TGCGCCAGCAGACCGGGACTAGCGGGAGGAGAGACCCAGTACTTC. Protein product: CASRPGLAGGETQYF.

This clonotype was picked up a small number of times. The chain links TRBV30 to TRBJ1-5; D remains unclear. The CDR3 has 13 amino acids. V lost 0 bases to trimming and J lost 5 bases, with 8 bases between them. Germline lookup yields CDR1 GTSNPN and CDR2 SVGIG (reference sequence). In DNA, the CDR3 is TGTGCCTGGAGTGTAAGAAGGGATCAGCCCCAGCATTTT. This encodes CAWSVRRDQPQHF. Full variable domain (rest looked up from reference TRBV30 and TRBJ1-5): SQTIHQWPATLVQPVGSPLSLECTVEGTSNPNLYWYRQAAGRGLQLLFYSVGIGQISSEVPQNLSASRPQDRQFILSSKKLLLSDSGFYLCAWSVRRDQPQHFGDGTRLSIL.

This clonotype was seen only a few times. The chain joins TRBV10-3 to TRBJ2-7; D gene uncertain. Between the trimmed V and J ends, which lost 10 bases and 4 bases, there was a span of 14 bases. The germline V gene has CDR1 ENHRY and CDR2 SYGVKD. The CDR3 loop spans 12 amino acids. In nucleotides, the CDR3 is TGTGCCACAACCTCGGCTACGTACGAGCAGTACTTC. It is translated as CATTSATYEQYF.

This clonotype was seen ten or more times. CDR3 sequence: CASSNAAAGRNTEAFF. The CDR3 coding sequence is TGTGCCAGTAGTAACGCTGCGGCAGGGAGGAACACTGAAGCTTTCTTT. J is TRBJ1-1 and V is TRBV19, with a tentative D call TRBD1 (5 bases). V was pared by 4 bases and J by 1 base, with 16 bases between. The CDR3 has 16 residues. Germline V gives CDR1 LNHDA, CDR2 SQIVND (reference sequence).

The sample holds many counts of this clonotype. The rearrangement uses TRBV5-4 and TRBJ1-4, with D possibly being TRBD1 (5 bases). Looked up from germline, CDR1 is SGHNT and CDR2 is YYREEE (reference sequence). The CDR3 has 14 residues. V lost 1 base, J lost 6 bases, and 10 bases lay in between. CDR3 protein: CASSLTGGDEKLFF. The CDR3 nucleotides are TGTGCCAGCAGCTTGACAGGAGGAGATGAAAAACTGTTTTTT.

V is TRBV7-9 and J is TRBJ2-7, with 9 bases matching TRBD2. The germline V gene encodes CDR1 SEHNR and CDR2 FQNEAQ (reference sequence). The CDR3 runs to 15 residues. With 5 bases clipped from V and 5 bases from J, the junction kept 10 bases outside the gene matches. CDR3: CASSPISGRLHEQYF. CDR3 coding DNA: TGTGCCAGCAGCCCGATCAGCGGGAGGCTCCACGAGCAGTACTTC. Filled out from reference TRBV7-9 and TRBJ2-7, the complete variable domain reads DTGVSQNPRHKITKRGQNVTFRCDPISEHNRLYWYRQTLGQGPEFLTYFQNEAQLEKSRLLSDRFSAERPKGSFSTLEIQRTEQGDSAMYLCASSPISGRLHEQYFGPGTRLTVT.

This chain links TRBV27 with TRBJ1-2, with D perhaps TRBD1 (5 bases). The CDR3 totals 14 residues. V was trimmed by 3 bases and J by 2 bases, leaving 10 bases between them. The germline V gene encodes CDR1 MNHEY and CDR2 SMNVEV (reference sequence). The CDR3 DNA follows: TGTGCCAGCAGTTTTCAGGGTTCGAACTATGGCTACACCTTC. Translating it yields CASSFQGSNYGYTF.

The chain links TRBV11-2 to TRBJ2-5; tentatively, D is TRBD2 (6 bases). Germline loops: CDR1 SGHAT, CDR2 FQNNGV. The ends were cut back, 6 bases at V and 4 bases at J, with 12 bases in the middle. This CDR3 spans 13 amino acids. The CDR3 nucleotides are TGTGCCAGCAGGCGATTGGGGGGAGAGACCCAGTACTTC. Its translation is CASRRLGGETQYF. Together with reference TRBV11-2 and TRBJ2-5, the CDR3 gives the full variable domain: EAGVAQSPRYKIIEKRQSVAFWCNPISGHATLYWYQQILGQGPKLLIQFQNNGVVDDSQLPKDRFSAERLKGVDSTLKIQPAKLEDSAVYLCASRRLGGETQYFGPGTRLLVL.

A single count supports this clonotype. This chain uses TRBV29-1 with TRBJ1-1; D is perhaps TRBD1 (6 bases). Germline CDR1 SQVTM, CDR2 ANQGSEA. This CDR3 is 12 amino acids long. V dropped 7 bases and J dropped 8 bases, with 17 bases sitting between them. The CDR3 DNA is TGCAGCGCTCAAGGGGGTAGGCCGGAAGCTTTCTTT. It specifies CSAQGGRPEAFF.

The chain couples TRBV7-9 to TRBJ2-7; D is possibly TRBD1 (5 bases). Trimming pared 2 bases from V and 3 bases from J, leaving 11 bases between. The CDR3 sequence is 14 residues long. CDR1 and CDR2 (germline): SEHNR, FQNEAQ (reference sequence). DNA of the CDR3: TGTGCCAGCAGCTTAAGGGGTTGGAACTACGAGCAGTACTTC. Protein: CASSLRGWNYEQYF.

This clonotype was observed at least ten times. This chain joins TRBV29-1 and TRBJ1-2; D is undetermined. The CDR3 contains 11 residues. The V gene's germline CDR1 is SQVTM and CDR2 ANQGSEA. Trimming shortened V by 5 bases and J by 8 bases, and 12 bases separated the two germline ends. CDR3 nucleotide sequence: TGCAGCGTTATTGCTGACGGGGGCTACACCTTC. Its protein is CSVIADGGYTF. The full variable domain, in which reference TRBV29-1 and TRBJ1-2 provide the parts outside the CDR3, is SAVISQKPSRDICQRGTSLTIQCQVDSQVTMMFWYRQQPGQSLTLIATANQGSEATYESGFVIDKFPISRPNLTFSTLTVSNMSPEDSSIYLCSVIADGGYTFGSGTRLTVV.

This clonotype was observed once. The chain is built from TRBV29-1 and TRBJ2-7; unclear D gene. V dropped 0 bases and J dropped 2 bases, with 11 bases sitting between them. The CDR3 has 14 residues. CDR1 is SQVTM, CDR2 ANQGSEA, per germline. The CDR3 here is CSVEELGKTYEQYF. The CDR3 coding sequence is TGCAGCGTTGAAGAGCTGGGCAAGACCTACGAGCAGTACTTC.

Worth noting for this clonotype: A much larger clone differs by one base, so this may be a read error. The CDR3 does not end in the conserved phenylalanine or tryptophan, so this is likely a read error. The V call is TRBV20-1, the J call TRBJ2-7; 9 nucleotides align to TRBD2. The CDR3 is made up of 16 amino acids. Per the germline V gene, CDR1 is DFQATT and CDR2 is SNEGSKA (reference sequence). The V gene end was trimmed by 1 base and the J gene end by 7 bases; junction bases not matched to a gene: 14. For the CDR3, the DNA is TGCAGTGCTAGAGTAGGGAAGACTAGCGGCAGCGGGGAGCAGTACCTC. It codes for CSARVGKTSGSGEQYL.

The genes are TRBV20-1 and TRBJ1-1; tentative D call: TRBD1 (5 bases). Trimming took 3 bases from V and 2 from J, leaving 13 bases between them. The CDR3 runs 14 residues. Per the germline V gene, CDR1 is DFQATT and CDR2 is SNEGSKA (reference sequence). CDR3 sequence (DNA): TGCAGTGCTAGTGCAATCCAGGGTAACACTGAAGCTTTCTTT. Encoded protein: CSASAIQGNTEAFF.

The rearrangement uses TRBV7-9 and TRBJ2-7; D remains unclear. Germline CDR1 is SEHNR and CDR2 is FQNEAQ (reference sequence). The V end lost 5 bases, the J end lost 6 bases, and 11 bases lay between the germline ends. The CDR3 extends over 12 amino acids. CDR3 loop: CASSREVGEQYF. The CDR3 DNA follows: TGTGCCAGCAGCCGAGAGGTCGGCGAGCAGTACTTC.

The chain is built from TRBV4-1 and TRBJ1-6, with TRBD1 as a possible D gene (6 bases). Germline lookup yields CDR1 MGHRA and CDR2 YSYEKL. V was shortened by 4 bases and J by 7 bases, with 14 bases between the two germline ends. The CDR3 has 15 residues. CDR3 sequence (DNA): TGCGCCAGCAGCCGCCTACAGGGTTTAAATTCACCCCTCCACTTT. Translating it yields CASSRLQGLNSPLHF.

This clonotype has a handful of counts. One end of the junction fails to match germline, which may point to a read error. The rearrangement links TRBV5-1 to TRBJ1-5; TRBD1 is a possible D gene (6 bases). Per the germline V gene, CDR1 is SGHRS and CDR2 is YFSETQ. The CDR3 runs 15 residues. CDR3 DNA: TGTGCCAGCAGCCCGGCGGGACAAGGTTATCAGCCCCAGCATTTT. As protein: CASSPAGQGYQPQHF.

The V and J genes are TRBV29-1 and TRBJ2-6; D uncertain. This CDR3 region has 13 residues. CDR1 is SQVTM, CDR2 ANQGSEA, per germline. Trimming stripped 5 bases from V and 0 bases from J, with 5 bases between. CDR3 sequence (DNA): TGCAGCGTTCCCCTCTCTGGGGCCAACGTCCTGACTTTC. Translated: CSVPLSGANVLTF.

This clonotype was counted many times. This chain's CDR3 is CAINPHPNTEAFF. The CDR3 DNA reads as TGTGCCATCAATCCTCACCCGAACACTGAAGCTTTCTTT. The chain links TRBV10-3 to TRBJ1-1; D is uncertain. Deletions cut 7 bases from V and 1 base from J, with 10 bases between. Germline lookup yields CDR1 ENHRY and CDR2 SYGVKD. CDR3 length: 13 residues.

In the case of this clonotype: The junction does not match germline at one end; this may be a read error. The genes are TRBV20-1 and TRBJ1-6; D not resolved. This CDR3 has 13 amino acids. Germline V gene sequence: CDR1 DFQATT, CDR2 SNEGSKA (reference sequence). Written as DNA, the CDR3 is TGCAGTGCCATAGAGCTTCTGGATTCACCCCCCCACTTT. As protein: CSAIELLDSPPHF.